These 8 T cell receptor beta chains share one sample of origin, sequenced in a study of T cell responses to AZD1222 COVID-19 vaccine. Clones were sequenced by immunoSEQ multiplex PCR, and TCRdb holds only the in-frame ones, with some missing. The top ten clones hold 0.75% to 1% of a sample with about 190,000 clones, approximately 91% of them seen once. The input for sequencing was peripheral blood, taken on day 0 of AZD1222 vaccination. The receptors were sampled from an adult in good health.

The chain is built from TRBV7-6 and TRBJ2-1; 14 nucleotides align to TRBD2. V shed 6 bases, J shed 5 bases, and the junction held 15 bases outside the gene matches. The germline V gene encodes CDR1 SGHVS and CDR2 FNYEAQ. This CDR3 region has 19 residues. CDR3 in amino acids: CASSHLRAGLAGEDNEQFF. CDR3 nucleotide sequence: TGTGCCAGCAGTCACCTACGGGCGGGACTAGCGGGAGAGGACAATGAGCAGTTCTTC.

This chain uses TRBV6-6 with TRBJ2-1; a weak D match, TRBD1 (5 bases). CDR3 size: 13 residues. V was pared by 4 bases and J by 5 bases, with 9 bases between. In germline, CDR1 is MNHNY, CDR2 SVGAGI (reference sequence). The CDR3 coding sequence is TGTGCCAGCAGTTTTCCGACAGACAATGAGCAGTTCTTC. Translation gives CASSFPTDNEQFF.

In this sample, this clone turned up once. The J gene is TRBJ1-1, the V gene TRBV18; D is undetermined. Germline CDR1 is KGHSH and CDR2 is LQKENI. The CDR3 is made up of 18 amino acids. The germline V and J ends were trimmed by 0 bases and 6 bases, with 23 bases remaining between them. Here the CDR3 reads CASSPPYGWIDKRAEAFF. In nucleotides, the CDR3 is TGTGCCAGCTCACCACCATATGGATGGATAGACAAGAGGGCTGAAGCTTTCTTT. The full variable domain, with the rest looked up from reference TRBV18 and TRBJ1-1, is NAGVMQNPRHLVRRRGQEARLRCSPMKGHSHVYWYRQLPEEGLKFMVYLQKENIIDESGMPKERFSAEFPKEGPSILRIQQVVRGDSAAYFCASSPPYGWIDKRAEAFFGQGTRLTVV.

This clone came up once. The chain couples TRBV2 to TRBJ1-2; tentatively, D is TRBD1 (6 bases). The CDR3 has 14 amino acids. The ends were cut back, 6 bases at V and 4 bases at J, with 15 bases in the middle. Germline V gives CDR1 SNHLY, CDR2 FYNNEI. The CDR3 coding sequence is TGTGCCAGCAGAGGGGACACGCATCGCTATGGCTACACCTTC. Encoded protein: CASRGDTHRYGYTF.

This chain uses TRBV27 with TRBJ2-2; D remains unclear. Germline V gene sequence: CDR1 MNHEY, CDR2 SMNVEV (reference sequence). V lost 6 bases and J lost 2, with 4 bases in between. This CDR3 has 12 amino acids. The CDR3 coding sequence is TGTGCCAGCAGCGTTAACACCGGGGAGCTGTTTTTT. This encodes CASSVNTGELFF.

V gene TRBV6-5 combines with J gene TRBJ1-5, with a possible D match to TRBD1 (5 bases). CDR1 and CDR2 from the germline V gene are MNHEY and SVGAGI. CDR3 length: 14 amino acids. Trimming pared 8 bases from V and 2 bases from J, leaving 13 bases between. This CDR3 is CASVVGAGNQPQHF. For the CDR3, the DNA is TGTGCCAGCGTGGTCGGGGCGGGCAATCAGCCCCAGCATTTT.

The genes are TRBV6-4 and TRBJ2-1; no clear D gene. Germline CDR1 is MRHNA and CDR2 is SNTAGT. V was pared by 6 bases and J by 0 bases, with 12 bases between. CDR3 length: 15 residues. The CDR3 sequence: CASSRQTGSYNEQFF. The DNA of the CDR3 is TGTGCCAGCAGCCGCCAGACTGGCTCCTACAATGAGCAGTTCTTC.

The chain is built from TRBV27 and TRBJ1-6; D is possibly TRBD1 (5 bases). This CDR3 has 14 residues. V was cut by 2 bases and J by 13 bases, with 15 bases left in between. CDR1 and CDR2 from the germline V gene are MNHEY and SMNVEV (reference sequence). The CDR3, as DNA: TGTGCCAGCAGTTTAGGACATGGTAGCACTCCCCTCCACTTT. This sequence encodes CASSLGHGSTPLHF.